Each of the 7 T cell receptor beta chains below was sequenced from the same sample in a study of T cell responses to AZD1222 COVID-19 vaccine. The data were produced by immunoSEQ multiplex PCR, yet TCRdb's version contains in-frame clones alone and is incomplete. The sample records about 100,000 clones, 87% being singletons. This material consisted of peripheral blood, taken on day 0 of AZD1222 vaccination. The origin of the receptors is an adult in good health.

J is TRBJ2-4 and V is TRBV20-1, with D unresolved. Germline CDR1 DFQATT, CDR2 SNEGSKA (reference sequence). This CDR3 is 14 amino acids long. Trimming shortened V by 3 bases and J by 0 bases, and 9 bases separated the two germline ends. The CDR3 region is CSASPGLAKNIQYF. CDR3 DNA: TGCAGTGCTAGTCCGGGTCTAGCCAAAAACATTCAGTACTTC.

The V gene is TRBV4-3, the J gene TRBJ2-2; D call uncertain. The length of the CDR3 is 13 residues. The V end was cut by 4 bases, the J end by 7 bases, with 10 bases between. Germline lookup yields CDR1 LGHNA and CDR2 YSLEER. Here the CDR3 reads CASSPLVGGELFF. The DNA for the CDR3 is TGCGCCAGCAGCCCTCTGGTGGGCGGGGAGCTGTTTTTT.

This CDR3 is CASSSTGNQPQHF. The CDR3 DNA reads TGTGCCAGCAGTTCAACAGGGAATCAGCCCCAGCATTTT. This chain links TRBV7-2 with TRBJ1-5; weak D call: TRBD1 (6 bases). The CDR3 consists of 13 residues. Trimming removed 6 bases from V and 4 bases from J, with 10 bases in between. Germline CDR1 is SGHTA and CDR2 is FQGNSA.

The DNA for the CDR3 is TGTGCCAGCAGCGTAGCGGGGGGGCAGGAGACCCAGTACTTC. This translates into CASSVAGGQETQYF. This chain connects TRBV9 to TRBJ2-5, with 8 bases lining up with TRBD2. Germline CDR1 and CDR2: SGDLS and YYNGEE. The CDR3 covers 14 residues. With V trimmed by 0 bases and J by 5 bases, 3 bases remained unmatched.

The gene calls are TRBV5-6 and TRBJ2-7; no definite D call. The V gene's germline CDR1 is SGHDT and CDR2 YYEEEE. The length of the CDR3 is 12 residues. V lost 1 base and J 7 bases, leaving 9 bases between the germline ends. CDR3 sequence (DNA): TGTGCCAGCAGCTTGAGGGCGAGGGAGCAGTACTTC. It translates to CASSLRAREQYF.

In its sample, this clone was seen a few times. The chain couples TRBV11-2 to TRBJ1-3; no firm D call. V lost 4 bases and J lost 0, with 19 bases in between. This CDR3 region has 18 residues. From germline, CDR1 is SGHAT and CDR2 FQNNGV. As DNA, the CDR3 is TGTGCCAGCAGCTGGCAGCGGGGAGGACGAAGCTCTGGAAACACCATATATTTT. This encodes CASSWQRGGRSSGNTIYF.

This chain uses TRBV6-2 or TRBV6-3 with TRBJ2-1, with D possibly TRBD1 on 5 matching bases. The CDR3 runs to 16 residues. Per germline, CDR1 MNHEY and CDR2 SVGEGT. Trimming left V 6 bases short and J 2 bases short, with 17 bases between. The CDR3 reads CASSLPGHNPYNEQFF. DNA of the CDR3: TGTGCCAGCAGCCTCCCAGGACACAATCCCTACAATGAGCAGTTCTTC.